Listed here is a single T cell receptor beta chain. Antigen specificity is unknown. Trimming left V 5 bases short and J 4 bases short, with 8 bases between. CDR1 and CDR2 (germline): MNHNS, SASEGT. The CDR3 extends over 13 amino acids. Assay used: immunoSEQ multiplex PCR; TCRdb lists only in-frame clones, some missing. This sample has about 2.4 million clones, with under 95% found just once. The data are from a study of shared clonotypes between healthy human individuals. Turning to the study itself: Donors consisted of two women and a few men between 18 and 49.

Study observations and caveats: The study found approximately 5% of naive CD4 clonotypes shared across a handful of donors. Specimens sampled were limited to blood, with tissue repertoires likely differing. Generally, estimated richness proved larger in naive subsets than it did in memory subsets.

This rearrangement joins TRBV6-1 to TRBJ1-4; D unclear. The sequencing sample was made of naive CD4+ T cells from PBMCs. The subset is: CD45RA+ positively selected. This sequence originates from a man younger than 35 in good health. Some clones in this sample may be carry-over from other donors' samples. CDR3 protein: CASSRRINEKLFF. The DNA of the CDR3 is TGTGCCAGCAGTCGCAGGATTAATGAAAAACTGTTTTTT.